This TCR beta chain was recorded in a study of molecular identifiers for immune sequencing clone quantification. Broader study findings: Beyond 20 RNA copies, clones held over 99% of effector molecules, compared with under 1% in naive cells.

TCRdb reprocessed the PCR reads via MiXCR and lists one record per CDR3 protein. The sample yields about 500,000 distinct CDR3 sequences, roughly 26% seen once. With V trimmed by 4 bases and J by 5 bases, 8 bases remained unmatched. Per germline, CDR1 MGHRA and CDR2 YSYEKL. The CDR3 totals 15 residues. As for this clonotype: Its antigen is currently unknown.

Between roughly 17,000 and 1,000,000 sorted cells, with 10%, 30% or 50% RNA, yielded naive CD8 libraries. The V call is TRBV4-1, the J call TRBJ2-5; 9 bases map to TRBD1. Sequencing input: naive CD8+ T cells from blood, with Jurkat cell RNA spiked in. Subset denoted: FACS-sorted CD8+CD4-CCR7+CD45RA+ naive T cells. This sequence was found in a human donor in good health. Some libraries in this study had Jurkat cell RNA spiked in. The CDR3 reads CASSPTGQGGETQYF. DNA of the CDR3: TGCGCCAGCAGCCCCACGGGACAGGGTGGCGAGACCCAGTACTTC.